This entry features one TCR beta chain sequence. This record comes from a study of blood T cell repertoires in COVID-19. TCRdb's table, derived via immunoSEQ multiplex PCR, lists solely in-frame clones and lacks some. Here the sample spans under 250,000 clones, more than 70% being singletons. Germline CDR1 is GTSNPN and CDR2 is SVGIG (reference sequence). The V gene lost 1 base and the J gene lost 5 bases, with 6 bases spanning the gap. The CDR3 is 12 residues long. J is TRBJ2-1 and V is TRBV30; no clear D gene. This TCR was sampled from an elderly woman with COVID-19, enrolled during active disease. Sequencing was done on a sample of peripheral blood. CDR3 DNA: TGTGCCTGGAGTGGTTCAGACAATGAGCAGTTCTTC. This translates into CAWSGSDNEQFF.